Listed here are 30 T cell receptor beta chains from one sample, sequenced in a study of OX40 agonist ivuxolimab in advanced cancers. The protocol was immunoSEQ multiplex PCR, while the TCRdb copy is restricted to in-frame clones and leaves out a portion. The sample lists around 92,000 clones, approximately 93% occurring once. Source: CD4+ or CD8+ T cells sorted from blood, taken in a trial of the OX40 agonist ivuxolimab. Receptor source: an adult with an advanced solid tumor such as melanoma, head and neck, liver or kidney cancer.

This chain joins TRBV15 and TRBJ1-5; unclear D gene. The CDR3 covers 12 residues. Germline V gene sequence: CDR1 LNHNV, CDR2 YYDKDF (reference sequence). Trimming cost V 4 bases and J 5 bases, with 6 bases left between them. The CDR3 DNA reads TGTGCCACCAGCAACGGATATCAGCCCCAGCATTTT. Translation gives CATSNGYQPQHF.

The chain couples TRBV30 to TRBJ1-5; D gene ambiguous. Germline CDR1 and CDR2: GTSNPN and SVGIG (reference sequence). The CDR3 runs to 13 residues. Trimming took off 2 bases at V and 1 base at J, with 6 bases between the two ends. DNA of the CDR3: TGTGCCTGGAGTAAGATGAGCAATCAGCCCCAGCATTTT. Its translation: CAWSKMSNQPQHF. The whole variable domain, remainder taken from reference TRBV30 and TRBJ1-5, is SQTIHQWPATLVQPVGSPLSLECTVEGTSNPNLYWYRQAAGRGLQLLFYSVGIGQISSEVPQNLSASRPQDRQFILSSKKLLLSDSGFYLCAWSKMSNQPQHFGDGTRLSIL.

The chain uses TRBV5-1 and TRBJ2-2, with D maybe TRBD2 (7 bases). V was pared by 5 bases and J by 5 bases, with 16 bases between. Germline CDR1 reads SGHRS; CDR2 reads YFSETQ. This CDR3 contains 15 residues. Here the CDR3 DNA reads TGCGCCAGCAGAACGGGGGGCGGATGGACCGGGGAGCTGTTTTTT. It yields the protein CASRTGGGWTGELFF.

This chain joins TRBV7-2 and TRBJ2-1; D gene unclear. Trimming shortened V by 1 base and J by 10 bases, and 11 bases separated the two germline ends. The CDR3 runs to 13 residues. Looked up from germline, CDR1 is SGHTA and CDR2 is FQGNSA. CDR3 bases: TGTGCCAGCAGCTTAGGGACGCACTCAGAGCAGTTCTTC. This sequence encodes CASSLGTHSEQFF.

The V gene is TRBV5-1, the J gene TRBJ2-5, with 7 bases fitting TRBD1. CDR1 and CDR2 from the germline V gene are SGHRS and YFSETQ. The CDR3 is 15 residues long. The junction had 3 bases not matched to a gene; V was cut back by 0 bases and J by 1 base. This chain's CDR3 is CASSLAGQAQETQYF. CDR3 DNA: TGCGCCAGCAGCTTGGCCGGACAGGCCCAAGAGACCCAGTACTTC.

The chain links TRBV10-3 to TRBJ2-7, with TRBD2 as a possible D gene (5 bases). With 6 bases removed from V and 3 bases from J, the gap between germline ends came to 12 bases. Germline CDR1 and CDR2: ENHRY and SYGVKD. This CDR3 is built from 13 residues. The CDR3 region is CAISGGPDYEQYV. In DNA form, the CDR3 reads TGTGCCATCAGCGGCGGGCCCGACTACGAGCAGTACGTC.

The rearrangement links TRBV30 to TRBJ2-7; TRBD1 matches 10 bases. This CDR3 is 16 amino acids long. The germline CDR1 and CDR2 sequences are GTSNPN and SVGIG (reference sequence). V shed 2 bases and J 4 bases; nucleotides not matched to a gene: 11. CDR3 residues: CAWSSPGTGVWYEQYF. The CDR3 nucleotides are TGTGCCTGGAGTTCACCAGGGACAGGGGTTTGGTACGAGCAGTACTTC.

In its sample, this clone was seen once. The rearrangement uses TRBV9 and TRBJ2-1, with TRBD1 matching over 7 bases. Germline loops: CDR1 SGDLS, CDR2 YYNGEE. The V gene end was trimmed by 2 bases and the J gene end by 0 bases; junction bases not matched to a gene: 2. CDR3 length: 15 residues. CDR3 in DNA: TGTGCCAGCAGCGTCACAGGGGACTCCTACAATGAGCAGTTCTTC. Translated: CASSVTGDSYNEQFF.

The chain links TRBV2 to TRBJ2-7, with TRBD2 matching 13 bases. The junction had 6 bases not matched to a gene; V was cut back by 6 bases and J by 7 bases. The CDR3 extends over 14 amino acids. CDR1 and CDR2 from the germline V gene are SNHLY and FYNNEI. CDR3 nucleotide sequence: TGTGCCAGCAGAAGACTAGCGGGGGGTAGTGAGCAGTACTTC. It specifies CASRRLAGGSEQYF.

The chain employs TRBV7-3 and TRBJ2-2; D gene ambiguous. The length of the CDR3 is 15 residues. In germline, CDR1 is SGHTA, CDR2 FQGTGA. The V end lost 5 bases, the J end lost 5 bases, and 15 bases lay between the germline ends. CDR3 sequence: CASSPLGIGTGELFF. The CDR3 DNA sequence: TGTGCCAGCAGCCCCTTGGGGATCGGTACCGGGGAGCTGTTTTTT.

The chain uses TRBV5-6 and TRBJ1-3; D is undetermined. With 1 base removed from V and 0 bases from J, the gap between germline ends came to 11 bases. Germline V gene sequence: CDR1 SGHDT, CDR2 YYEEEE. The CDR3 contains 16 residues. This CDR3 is CASSLRADLSGNTIYF. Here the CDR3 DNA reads TGTGCCAGCAGCTTGAGGGCGGATCTCTCTGGAAACACCATATATTTT.

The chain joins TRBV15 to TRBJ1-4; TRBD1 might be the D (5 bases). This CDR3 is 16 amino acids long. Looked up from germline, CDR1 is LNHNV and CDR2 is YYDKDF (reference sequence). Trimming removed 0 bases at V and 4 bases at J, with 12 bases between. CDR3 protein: CATSRDLGHINEKLFF. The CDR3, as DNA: TGTGCCACCAGCAGAGATCTTGGACACATTAATGAAAAACTGTTTTTT.

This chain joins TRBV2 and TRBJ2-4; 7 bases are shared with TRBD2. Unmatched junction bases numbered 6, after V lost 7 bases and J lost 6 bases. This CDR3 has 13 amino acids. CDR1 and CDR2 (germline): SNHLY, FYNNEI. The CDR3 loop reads CASIPGLGNIQYF. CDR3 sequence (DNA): TGTGCCAGCATCCCCGGACTAGGAAACATTCAGTACTTC.

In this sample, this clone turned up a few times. The CDR3 nucleotides read TGTGCCAGCAGGAGGAACGAGCAGTACTTC. Its translation is CASRRNEQYF. The rearrangement joins TRBV6-5 to TRBJ2-7; no clear D. V dropped 6 bases and J dropped 5 bases, with 5 bases sitting between them. This CDR3 spans 10 amino acids. The germline CDR1 and CDR2 sequences are MNHEY and SVGAGI.

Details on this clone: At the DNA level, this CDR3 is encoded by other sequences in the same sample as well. CDR3 sequence: CASSLNPTDTQYF. The CDR3 region has the DNA TGTGCCAGCAGCTTGAACCCCACAGATACGCAGTATTTT. This sequence joins TRBV7-3 and TRBJ2-3; D unclear. Per germline, CDR1 SGHTA and CDR2 FQGTGA. The CDR3 spans 13 residues. Trimming shortened V by 3 bases and J by 2 bases, and 6 bases separated the two germline ends. Full variable domain (remainder filled in from reference TRBV7-3 and TRBJ2-3): GAGVSQTPSNKVTEKGKYVELRCDPISGHTALYWYRQSLGQGPEFLIYFQGTGAADDSGLPNDRFFAVRPEGSVSTLKIQRTERGDSAVYLCASSLNPTDTQYFGPGTRLTVL.

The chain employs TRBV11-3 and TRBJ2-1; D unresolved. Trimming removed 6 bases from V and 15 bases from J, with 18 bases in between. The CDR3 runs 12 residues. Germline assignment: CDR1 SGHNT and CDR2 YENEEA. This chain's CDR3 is CASSSGTALLFF. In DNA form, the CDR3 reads TGTGCCAGCAGTTCAGGCACAGCGCTCCTGTTCTTC.

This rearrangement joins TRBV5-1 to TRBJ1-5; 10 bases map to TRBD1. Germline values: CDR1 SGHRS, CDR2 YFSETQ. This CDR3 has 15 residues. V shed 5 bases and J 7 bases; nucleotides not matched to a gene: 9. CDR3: CASSYTGQGDQPQHF. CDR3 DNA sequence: TGCGCCAGCAGTTATACCGGACAGGGGGACCAGCCCCAGCATTTT.

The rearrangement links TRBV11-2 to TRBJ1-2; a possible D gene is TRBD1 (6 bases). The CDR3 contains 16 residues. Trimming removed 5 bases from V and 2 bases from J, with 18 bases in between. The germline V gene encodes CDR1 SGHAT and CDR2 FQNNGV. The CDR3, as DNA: TGTGCCAGCAGCCTCGGGACATTAATTACCAACTATGGCTACACCTTC. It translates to CASSLGTLITNYGYTF.

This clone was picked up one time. CDR3 sequence (DNA): TGTGCCAGCAGCTTAGCTAGCGGGAGAACCGGTGAGCAGTTCTTC. Encoded protein: CASSLASGRTGEQFF. The J gene is TRBJ2-1, the V gene TRBV7-9; 9 bases align to TRBD2. This CDR3 has 15 residues. Germline V lookup: CDR1 SEHNR, CDR2 FQNEAQ (reference sequence). Trimming cost V 0 bases and J 9 bases; bases outside gene matches: 6.

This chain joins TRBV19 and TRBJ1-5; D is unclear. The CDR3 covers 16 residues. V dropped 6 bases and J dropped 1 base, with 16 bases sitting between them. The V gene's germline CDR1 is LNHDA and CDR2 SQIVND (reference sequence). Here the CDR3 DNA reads TGTGCCAGTAGCAGGTTACCCCGGAGGAGCAATCAGCCCCAGCATTTT. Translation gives CASSRLPRRSNQPQHF.

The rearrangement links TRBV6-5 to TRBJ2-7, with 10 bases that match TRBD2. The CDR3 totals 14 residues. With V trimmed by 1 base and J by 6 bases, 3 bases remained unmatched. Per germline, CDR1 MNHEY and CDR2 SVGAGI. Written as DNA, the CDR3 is TGTGCCAGCAGTTACTTAGCGGGAGGTGGCGAGCAGTACGTC. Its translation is CASSYLAGGGEQYV.

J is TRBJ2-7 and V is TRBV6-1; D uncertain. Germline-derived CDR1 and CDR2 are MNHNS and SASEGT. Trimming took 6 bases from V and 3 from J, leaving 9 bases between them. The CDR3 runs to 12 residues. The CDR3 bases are TGTGCCAGCAGAAAGGGCATCTACGAGCAGTACGTC. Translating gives CASRKGIYEQYV.

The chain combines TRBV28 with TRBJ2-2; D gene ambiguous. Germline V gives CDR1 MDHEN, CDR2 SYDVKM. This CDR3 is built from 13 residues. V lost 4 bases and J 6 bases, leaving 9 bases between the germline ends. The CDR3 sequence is CASSYNLAGELFF. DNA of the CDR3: TGTGCCAGCAGTTACAACCTCGCCGGGGAGCTGTTTTTT. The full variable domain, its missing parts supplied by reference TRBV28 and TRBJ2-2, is DVKVTQSSRYLVKRTGEKVFLECVQDMDHENMFWYRQDPGLGLRLIYFSYDVKMKEKGDIPEGYSVSREKKERFSLILESASTNQTSMYLCASSYNLAGELFFGEGSRLTVL.

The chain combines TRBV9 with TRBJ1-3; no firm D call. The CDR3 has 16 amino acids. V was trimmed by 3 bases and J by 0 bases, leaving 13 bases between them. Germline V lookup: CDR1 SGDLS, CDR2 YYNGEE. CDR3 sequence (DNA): TGTGCCAGCAGCGCGATGACCGAAGACTCTGGAAACACCATATATTTT. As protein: CASSAMTEDSGNTIYF.

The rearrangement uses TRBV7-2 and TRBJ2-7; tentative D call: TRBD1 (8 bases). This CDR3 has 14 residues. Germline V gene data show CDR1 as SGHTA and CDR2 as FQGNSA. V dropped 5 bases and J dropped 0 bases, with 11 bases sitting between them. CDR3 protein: CASSNRGGSYEQYF. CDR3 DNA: TGTGCCAGCAGCAACAGGGGGGGCTCCTACGAGCAGTACTTC.

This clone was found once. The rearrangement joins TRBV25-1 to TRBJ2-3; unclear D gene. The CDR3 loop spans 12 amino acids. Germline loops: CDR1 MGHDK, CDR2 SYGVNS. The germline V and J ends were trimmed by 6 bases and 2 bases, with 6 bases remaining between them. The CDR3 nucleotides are TGTGCCAGCAGGGGGAACACAGATACGCAGTATTTT. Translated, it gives CASRGNTDTQYF.

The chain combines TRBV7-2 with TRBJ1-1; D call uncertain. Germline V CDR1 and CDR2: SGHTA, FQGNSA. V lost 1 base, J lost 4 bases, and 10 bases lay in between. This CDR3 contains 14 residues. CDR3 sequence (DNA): TGTGCCAGCAGCTTAGGCGGCAGTGCCACTGAAGCTTTCTTT. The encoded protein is CASSLGGSATEAFF.

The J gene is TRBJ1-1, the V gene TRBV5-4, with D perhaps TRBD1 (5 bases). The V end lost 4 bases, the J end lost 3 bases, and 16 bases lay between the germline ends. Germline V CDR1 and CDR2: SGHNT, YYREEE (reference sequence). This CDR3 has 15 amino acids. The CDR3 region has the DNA TGTGCCAGCAGCCCTTCAACAGGAGGGGACACTGAAGCTTTCTTT. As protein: CASSPSTGGDTEAFF.

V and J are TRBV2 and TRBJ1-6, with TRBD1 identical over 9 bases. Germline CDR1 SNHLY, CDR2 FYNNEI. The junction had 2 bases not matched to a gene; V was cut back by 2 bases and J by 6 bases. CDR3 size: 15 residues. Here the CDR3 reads CASSELGQGNSPLHF. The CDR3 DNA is TGTGCCAGCAGTGAATTGGGACAGGGTAATTCACCCCTCCACTTT. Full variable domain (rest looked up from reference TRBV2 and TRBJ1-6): EPEVTQTPSHQVTQMGQEVILRCVPISNHLYFYWYRQILGQKVEFLVSFYNNEISEKSEIFDDQFSVERPDGSNFTLKIRSTKLEDSAMYFCASSELGQGNSPLHFGNGTRLTVT.

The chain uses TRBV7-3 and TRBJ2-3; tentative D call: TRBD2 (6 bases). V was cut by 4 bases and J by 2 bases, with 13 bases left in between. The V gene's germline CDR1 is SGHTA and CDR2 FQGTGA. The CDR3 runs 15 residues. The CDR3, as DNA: TGTGCCAGCAGCTCCGAAGCGGGCCCCACAGATACGCAGTATTTT. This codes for CASSSEAGPTDTQYF.